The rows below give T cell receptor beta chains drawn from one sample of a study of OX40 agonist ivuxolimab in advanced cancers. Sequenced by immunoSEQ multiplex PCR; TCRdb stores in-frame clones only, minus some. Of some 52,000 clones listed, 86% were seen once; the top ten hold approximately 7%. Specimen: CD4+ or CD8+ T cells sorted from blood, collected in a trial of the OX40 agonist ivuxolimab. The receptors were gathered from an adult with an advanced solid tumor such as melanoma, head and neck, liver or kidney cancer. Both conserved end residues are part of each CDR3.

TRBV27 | CASMFTWNSPLHF
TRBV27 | CASSPSWRGNTIYF
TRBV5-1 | CASTVGQGVYGYTF
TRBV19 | CASRNTDTYTYEQYF
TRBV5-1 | CASSLDGSGSYEQYF
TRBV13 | CASSMRTGGTGNTIYF
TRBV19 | CASSQTPTGPSTDTQYF
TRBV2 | CASRGGGWNQPQHF
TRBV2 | CASVVSPENEQFF
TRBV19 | CASKPAYSYGYTF
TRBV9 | CASSLGSISGDTQYF
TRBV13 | CASSRYWGNSGNTIYF
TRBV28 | CATSSHSEGEKLFF
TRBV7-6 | CASSLQETQYF